One TCR beta chain is described in this entry. Its antigen is unknown. This sample stems from a study of T cell responses to AZD1222 COVID-19 vaccine. Study details: Second-dose timings of about 4 or about 12 weeks were pooled.

Assay used: immunoSEQ multiplex PCR; TCRdb lists only in-frame clones, some missing. The repertoire holds 80,000 to 90,000 clones, roughly nine tenths seen once, with around 5.2% in the top ten. Germline values: CDR1 SGHRS, CDR2 YFSETQ. V lost 3 bases, J lost 4 bases, and 11 bases lay in between. The CDR3 consists of 14 residues. Study outcomes and limitations: Close to half of all spike-specific TCRs reportedly target regions of the variants that are unmutated. The donor group comprised mostly white British people and more females; the analysis possibly underestimated clonal diversity.

The V and J genes are TRBV5-1 and TRBJ1-5; D unclear. The receptor was isolated from an adult in good health. This sample comprised peripheral blood, obtained on day 0 of AZD1222 vaccination. CDR3 loop: CASSYDGPNQPQHF. Here the CDR3 DNA reads TGCGCCAGCAGCTACGACGGACCTAATCAGCCCCAGCATTTT.